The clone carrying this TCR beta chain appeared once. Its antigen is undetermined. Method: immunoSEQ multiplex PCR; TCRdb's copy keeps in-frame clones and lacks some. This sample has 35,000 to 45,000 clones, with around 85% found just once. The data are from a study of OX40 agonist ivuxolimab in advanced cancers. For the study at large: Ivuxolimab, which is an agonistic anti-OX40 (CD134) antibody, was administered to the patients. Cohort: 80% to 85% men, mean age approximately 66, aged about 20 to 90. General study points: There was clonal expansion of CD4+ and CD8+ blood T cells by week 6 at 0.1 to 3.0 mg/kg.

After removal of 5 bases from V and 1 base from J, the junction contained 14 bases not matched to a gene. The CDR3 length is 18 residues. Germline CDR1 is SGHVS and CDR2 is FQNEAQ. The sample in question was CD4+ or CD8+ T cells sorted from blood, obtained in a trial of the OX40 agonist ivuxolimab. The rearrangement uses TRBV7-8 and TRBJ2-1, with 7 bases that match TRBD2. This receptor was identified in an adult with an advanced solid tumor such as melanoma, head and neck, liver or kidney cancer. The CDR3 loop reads CASSVPRVSSGSYNEQFF. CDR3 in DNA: TGTGCCAGCAGCGTCCCGAGGGTGTCTAGCGGATCCTACAATGAGCAGTTCTTC. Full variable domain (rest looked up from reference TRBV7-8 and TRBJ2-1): GAGVSQSPRYKVAKRGQDVALRCDPISGHVSLFWYQQALGQGPEFLTYFQNEAQLDKSGLPSDRFFAERPEGSVSTLKIQRTQQEDSAVYLCASSVPRVSSGSYNEQFFGPGTRLTVL.